This TCR beta chain comes out of a study of cytomegalovirus exposure and HLA in healthy donors. General study results and limits: Later work found most CMV-associated TCR beta chains apparently HLA-restricted. The authors excluded some V segments, including TRBV6-2 and TRBV6-3, as indistinguishable. There were approximately 150 TCR beta chains listed as cytomegalovirus-associated.

The primer mix had 60 Vbeta and 13 Jbeta primers. Profiling relied on immunoSEQ multiplex PCR, and the TCRdb table lists in-frame clones only, not all of them. The sample yields over 150,000 clones, about four fifths seen once. About this clone: Antigen unknown.

V was clipped by 4 bases and J by 0 bases; unmatched bases: 3. Germline loops: CDR1 SGHRS, CDR2 YFSETQ. The CDR3 sequence is 15 residues long. V is TRBV5-1 and J is TRBJ2-7; 11 bases match TRBD2. This clonotype was sampled from a male donor in good health and CMV-seropositive. The specimen sequenced was PBMCs. The CDR3 loop is CASSRTSGFSYEQYF. In nucleotides, the CDR3 is TGCGCCAGCAGCAGGACTAGCGGGTTCTCCTACGAGCAGTACTTC.